The clone carrying this TCR beta chain was seen just once. Its antigen is still unknown. The sample originates from a study of CD8+CD57+ T cells in acquired aplastic anemia. The CDR3 covers 13 residues. The germline V and J ends were trimmed by 0 bases and 3 bases, with 6 bases remaining between them. Germline lookup yields CDR1 DFQATT and CDR2 SNEGSKA (reference sequence). Patients chosen for sequencing had shown CD8+CD57+ cell expansion by flow cytometry. Patients uniformly had severe acquired aplastic anemia. Genomic DNA provided the template from which TCR beta VDJ and CDR3 profiles were obtained. TCRdb analysed the reads with MiXCR anew, one entry per CDR3 protein. The sample includes around 190,000 distinct CDR3 sequences, about 44% seen only once; the top ten take roughly 13%. Study-wide results and limits: Patients and healthy controls showed no significant CD8+ Simpson's diversity difference.

This receptor was identified in a human donor with aplastic anemia. Sequenced: sorted CD4+, CD8+, or CD8+CD57+ T cells (not recorded which) from PBMCs. The chain uses TRBV20-1 and TRBJ1-3; no clear D gene. The CDR3 loop reads CSARDLRGNTIYF. CDR3 nucleotides: TGCAGTGCTAGAGACTTACGTGGAAACACCATATATTTT.